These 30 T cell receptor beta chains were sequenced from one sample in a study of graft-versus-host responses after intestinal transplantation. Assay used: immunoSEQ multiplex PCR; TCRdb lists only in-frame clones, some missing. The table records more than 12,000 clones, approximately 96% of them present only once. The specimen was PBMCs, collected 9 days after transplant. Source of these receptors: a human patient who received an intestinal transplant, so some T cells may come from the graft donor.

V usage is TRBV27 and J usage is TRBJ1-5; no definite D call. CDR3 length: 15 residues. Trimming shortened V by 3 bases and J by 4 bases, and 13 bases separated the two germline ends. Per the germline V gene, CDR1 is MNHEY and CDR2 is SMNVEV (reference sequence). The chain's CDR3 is CASSFGPSGNQPQHF. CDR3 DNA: TGTGCCAGCAGTTTCGGACCATCGGGAAATCAGCCCCAGCATTTT.

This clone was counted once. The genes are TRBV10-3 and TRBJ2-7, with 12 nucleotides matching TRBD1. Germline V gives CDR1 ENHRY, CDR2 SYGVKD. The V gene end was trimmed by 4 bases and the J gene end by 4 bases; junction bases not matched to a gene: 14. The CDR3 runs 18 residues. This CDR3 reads CAISATSQPGQGAYEQYF. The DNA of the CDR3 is TGTGCCATCAGTGCCACGAGTCAACCGGGACAGGGGGCGTACGAGCAGTACTTC.

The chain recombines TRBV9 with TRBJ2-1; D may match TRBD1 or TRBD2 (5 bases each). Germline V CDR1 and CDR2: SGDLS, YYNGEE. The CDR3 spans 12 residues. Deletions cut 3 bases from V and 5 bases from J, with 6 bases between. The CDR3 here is CASSGGDNEQFF. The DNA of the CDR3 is TGTGCCAGCAGCGGAGGGGACAATGAGCAGTTCTTC.

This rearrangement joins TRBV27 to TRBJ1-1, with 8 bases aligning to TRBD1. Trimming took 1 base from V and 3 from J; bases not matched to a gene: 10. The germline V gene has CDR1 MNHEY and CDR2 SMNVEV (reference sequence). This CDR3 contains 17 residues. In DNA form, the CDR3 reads TGTGCCAGCAGTTTATATATGCAGGGGGCGGTGGACACTGAAGCTTTCTTT. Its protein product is CASSLYMQGAVDTEAFF.

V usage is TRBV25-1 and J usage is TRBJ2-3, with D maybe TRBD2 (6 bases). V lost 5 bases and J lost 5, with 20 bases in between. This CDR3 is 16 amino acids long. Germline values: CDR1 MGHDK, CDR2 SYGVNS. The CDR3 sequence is CASSPASEPTGDTQYF. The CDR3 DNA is TGTGCCAGCAGTCCGGCTAGCGAGCCGACGGGAGATACGCAGTATTTT.

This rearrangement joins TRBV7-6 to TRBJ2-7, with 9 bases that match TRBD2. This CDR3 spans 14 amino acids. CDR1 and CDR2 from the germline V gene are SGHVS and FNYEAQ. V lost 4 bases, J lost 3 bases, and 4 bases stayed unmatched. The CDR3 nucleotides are TGTGCCAGCAGCTCGGGACTAGCCCTCTACGAGCAGTACTTC. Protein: CASSSGLALYEQYF.

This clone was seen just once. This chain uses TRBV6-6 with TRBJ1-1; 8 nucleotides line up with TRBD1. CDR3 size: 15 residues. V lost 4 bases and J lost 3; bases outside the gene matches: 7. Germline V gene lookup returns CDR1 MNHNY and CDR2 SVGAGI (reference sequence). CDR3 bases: TGTGCCAGCAGTTTGTTTACAGGGGGGGACACTGAAGCTTTCTTT. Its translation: CASSLFTGGDTEAFF.

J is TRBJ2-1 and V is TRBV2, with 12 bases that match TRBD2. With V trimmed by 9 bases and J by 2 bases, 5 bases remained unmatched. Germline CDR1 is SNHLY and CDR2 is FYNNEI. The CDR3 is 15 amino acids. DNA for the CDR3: TGTGCCAGTGGGACTAGCGGGCTGACCTACAATGAGCAGTTCTTC. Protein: CASGTSGLTYNEQFF.

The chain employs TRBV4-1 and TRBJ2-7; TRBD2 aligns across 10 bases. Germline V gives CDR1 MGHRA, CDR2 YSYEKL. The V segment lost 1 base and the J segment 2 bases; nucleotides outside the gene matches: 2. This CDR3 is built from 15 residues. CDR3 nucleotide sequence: TGCGCCAGCAGCCAAGGTCTAGCGGGAGCCTACGAGCAGTACTTC. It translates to CASSQGLAGAYEQYF.

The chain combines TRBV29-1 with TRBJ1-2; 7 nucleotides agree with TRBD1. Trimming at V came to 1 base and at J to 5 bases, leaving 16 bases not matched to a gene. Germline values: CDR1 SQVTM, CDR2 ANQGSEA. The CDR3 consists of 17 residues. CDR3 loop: CSVEGVHPDRVVYGYTF. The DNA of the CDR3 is TGCAGCGTTGAAGGAGTCCACCCTGACAGGGTAGTGTATGGCTACACCTTC.

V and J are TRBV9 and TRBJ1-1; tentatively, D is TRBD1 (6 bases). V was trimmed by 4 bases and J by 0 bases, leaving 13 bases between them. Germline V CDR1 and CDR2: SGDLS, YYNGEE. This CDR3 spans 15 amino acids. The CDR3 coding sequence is TGTGCCAGCAGCCCCGAGTGGACAGTGAACACTGAAGCTTTCTTT. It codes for CASSPEWTVNTEAFF.

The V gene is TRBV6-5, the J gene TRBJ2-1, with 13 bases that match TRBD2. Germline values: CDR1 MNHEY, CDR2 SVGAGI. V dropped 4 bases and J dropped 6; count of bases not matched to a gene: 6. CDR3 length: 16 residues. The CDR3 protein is CASSSPGLAGTNEQFF. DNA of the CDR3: TGTGCCAGCAGTTCTCCGGGACTAGCGGGAACCAATGAGCAGTTCTTC.

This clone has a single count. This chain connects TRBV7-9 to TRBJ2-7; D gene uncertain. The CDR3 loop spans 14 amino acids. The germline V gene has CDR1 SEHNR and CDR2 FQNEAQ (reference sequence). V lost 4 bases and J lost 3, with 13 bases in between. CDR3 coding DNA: TGTGCCAGCAGCTGGGATCTTCGATTCTACGAGCAGTACTTC. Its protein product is CASSWDLRFYEQYF. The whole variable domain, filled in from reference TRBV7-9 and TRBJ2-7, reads DTGVSQNPRHKITKRGQNVTFRCDPISEHNRLYWYRQTLGQGPEFLTYFQNEAQLEKSRLLSDRFSAERPKGSFSTLEIQRTEQGDSAMYLCASSWDLRFYEQYFGPGTRLTVT.

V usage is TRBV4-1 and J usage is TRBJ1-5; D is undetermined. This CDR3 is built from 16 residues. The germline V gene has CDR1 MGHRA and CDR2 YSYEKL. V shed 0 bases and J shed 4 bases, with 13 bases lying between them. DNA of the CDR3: TGCGCCAGCAGCCAAGATGCGGTAGTGACTAATCAGCCCCAGCATTTT. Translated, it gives CASSQDAVVTNQPQHF.

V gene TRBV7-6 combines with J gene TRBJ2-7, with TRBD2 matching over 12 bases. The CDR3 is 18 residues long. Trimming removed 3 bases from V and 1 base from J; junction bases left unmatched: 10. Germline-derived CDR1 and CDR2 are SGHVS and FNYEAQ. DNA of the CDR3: TGTGCCAGCAGCTTGACGGCAGGGACTAGCGGGCCGTCCTACGAGCAGTACTTC. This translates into CASSLTAGTSGPSYEQYF.

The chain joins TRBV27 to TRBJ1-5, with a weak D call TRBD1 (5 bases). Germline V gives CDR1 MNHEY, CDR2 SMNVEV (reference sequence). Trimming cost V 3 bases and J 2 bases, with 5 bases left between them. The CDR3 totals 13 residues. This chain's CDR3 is CASSLTGNQPQHF. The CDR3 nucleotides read TGTGCCAGCAGTTTGACAGGCAATCAGCCCCAGCATTTT.

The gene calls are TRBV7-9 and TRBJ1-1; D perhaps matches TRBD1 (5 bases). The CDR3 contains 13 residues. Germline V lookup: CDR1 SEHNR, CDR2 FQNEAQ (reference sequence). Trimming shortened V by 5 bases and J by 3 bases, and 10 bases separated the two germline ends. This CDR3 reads CASSQDRDTEAFF. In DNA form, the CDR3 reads TGTGCCAGCAGCCAAGACAGAGACACTGAAGCTTTCTTT.

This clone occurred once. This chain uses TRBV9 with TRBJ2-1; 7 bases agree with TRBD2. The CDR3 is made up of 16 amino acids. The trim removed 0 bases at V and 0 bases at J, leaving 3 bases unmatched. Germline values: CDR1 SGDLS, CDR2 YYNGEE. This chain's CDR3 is CASSVGSGLSYNEQFF. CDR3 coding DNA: TGTGCCAGCAGCGTAGGTAGCGGGCTCTCCTACAATGAGCAGTTCTTC.

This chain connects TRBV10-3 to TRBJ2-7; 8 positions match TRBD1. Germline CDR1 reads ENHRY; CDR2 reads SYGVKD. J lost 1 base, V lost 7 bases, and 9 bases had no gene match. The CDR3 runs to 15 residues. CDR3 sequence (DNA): TGTGCCATCAACTCCGGACAGGGATTATCCTACGAGCAGTACTTC. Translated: CAINSGQGLSYEQYF.

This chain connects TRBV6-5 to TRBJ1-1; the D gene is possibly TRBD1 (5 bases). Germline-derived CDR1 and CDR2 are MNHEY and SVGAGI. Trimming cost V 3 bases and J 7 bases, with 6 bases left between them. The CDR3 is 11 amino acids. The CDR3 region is CASSYGGEAFF. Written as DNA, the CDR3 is TGTGCCAGCAGTTATGGGGGTGAAGCTTTCTTT.

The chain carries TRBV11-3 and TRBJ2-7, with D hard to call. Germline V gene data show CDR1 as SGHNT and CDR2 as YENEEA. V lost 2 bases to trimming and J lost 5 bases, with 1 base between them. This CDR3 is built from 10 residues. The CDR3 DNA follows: TGTGCCAGCAGCTTAAACGAGCAGTACTTC. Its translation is CASSLNEQYF.

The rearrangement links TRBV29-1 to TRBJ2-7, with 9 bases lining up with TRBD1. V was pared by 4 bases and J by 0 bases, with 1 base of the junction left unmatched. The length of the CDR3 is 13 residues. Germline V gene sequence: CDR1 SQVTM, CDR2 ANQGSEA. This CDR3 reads CSVGGQGSYEQYF. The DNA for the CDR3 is TGCAGCGTTGGGGGACAGGGCTCCTACGAGCAGTACTTC.

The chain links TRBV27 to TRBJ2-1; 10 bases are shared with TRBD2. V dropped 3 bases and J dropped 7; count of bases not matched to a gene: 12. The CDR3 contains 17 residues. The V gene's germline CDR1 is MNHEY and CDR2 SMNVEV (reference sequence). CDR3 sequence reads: CASSLVAVAGGRNEQFF. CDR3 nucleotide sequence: TGTGCCAGCAGTTTGGTGGCTGTAGCGGGAGGCAGGAATGAGCAGTTCTTC.

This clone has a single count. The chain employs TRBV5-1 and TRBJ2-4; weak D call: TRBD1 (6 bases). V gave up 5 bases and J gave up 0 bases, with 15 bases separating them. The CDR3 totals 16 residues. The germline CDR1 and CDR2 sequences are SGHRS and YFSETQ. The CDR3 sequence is CASRGQQGLAKNIQYF. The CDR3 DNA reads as TGCGCCAGCAGGGGGCAACAGGGTCTAGCCAAAAACATTCAGTACTTC.

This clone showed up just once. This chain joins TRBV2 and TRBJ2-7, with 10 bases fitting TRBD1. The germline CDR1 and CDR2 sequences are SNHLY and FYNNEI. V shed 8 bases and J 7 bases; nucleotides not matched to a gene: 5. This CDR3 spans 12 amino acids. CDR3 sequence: CASDRGLTEQYF. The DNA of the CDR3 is TGTGCCAGCGACAGGGGGCTGACGGAGCAGTACTTC.

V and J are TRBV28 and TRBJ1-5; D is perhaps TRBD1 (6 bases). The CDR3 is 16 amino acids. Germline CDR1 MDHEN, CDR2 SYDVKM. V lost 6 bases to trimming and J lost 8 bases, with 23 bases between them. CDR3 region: CASRETGQFFGEPQHF. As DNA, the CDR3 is TGTGCCAGCAGGGAGACCGGACAGTTTTTCGGCGAGCCCCAGCATTTT. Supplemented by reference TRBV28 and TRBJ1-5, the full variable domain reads DVKVTQSSRYLVKRTGEKVFLECVQDMDHENMFWYRQDPGLGLRLIYFSYDVKMKEKGDIPEGYSVSREKKERFSLILESASTNQTSMYLCASRETGQFFGEPQHFGDGTRLSIL.

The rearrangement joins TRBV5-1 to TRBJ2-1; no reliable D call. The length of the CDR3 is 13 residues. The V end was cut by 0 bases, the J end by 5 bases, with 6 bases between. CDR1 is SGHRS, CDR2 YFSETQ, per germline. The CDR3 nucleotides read TGCGCCAGCAGCTTGGCACGCAACAATGAGCAGTTCTTC. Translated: CASSLARNNEQFF.

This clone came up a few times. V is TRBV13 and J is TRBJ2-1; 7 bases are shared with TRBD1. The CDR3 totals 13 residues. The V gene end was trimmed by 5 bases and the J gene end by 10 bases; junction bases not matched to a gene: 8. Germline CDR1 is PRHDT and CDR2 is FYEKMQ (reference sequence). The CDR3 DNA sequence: TGTGCCAGCAGCGTCAACAGGGGTAAGGAGCAGTTCTTC. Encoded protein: CASSVNRGKEQFF.

Here the CDR3 DNA reads TGTGCCAGCAGCGACGGACAGGGTTGGAAGACCTTGAGCTCCTACGAGCAGTACTTC. Translating gives CASSDGQGWKTLSSYEQYF. This chain joins TRBV28 and TRBJ2-7, with TRBD1 matching 8 bases. There are 19 residues in the CDR3. V lost 6 bases to trimming and J lost 0 bases; unmatched junction nucleotides: 19. Germline lookup yields CDR1 MDHEN and CDR2 SYDVKM.

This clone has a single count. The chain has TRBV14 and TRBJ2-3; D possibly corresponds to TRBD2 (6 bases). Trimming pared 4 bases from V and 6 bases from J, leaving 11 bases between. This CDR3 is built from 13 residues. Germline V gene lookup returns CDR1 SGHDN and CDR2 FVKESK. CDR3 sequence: CASSPWTTDTQYF. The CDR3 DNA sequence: TGTGCCAGCAGCCCCTGGACTACTGATACGCAGTATTTT.